The present T cell receptor (beta chain) was sequenced within a study of T-cell reconstitution after alpha-beta-depleted transplantation in children. Whole-study results and caveats: The origin of high day-60 TCRbeta diversity in some patients lay in surviving recipient T cells and thymic progenitors.

Unique molecular identifiers were used to barcode this TCRbeta library. TCRdb re-analysed the PCR reads in MiXCR, keeping a single row per CDR3 protein. The table lists 750,000 to 950,000 distinct CDR3 sequences, roughly 15% of them singletons. Notes on this clonotype: What it binds is unknown.

This CDR3 is 13 amino acids long. Germline CDR1 reads LNHNV; CDR2 reads YYDKDF (reference sequence). V dropped 4 bases and J dropped 1 base, with 8 bases sitting between them. The sequence derives from a male patient younger than 18 who had a stem cell transplant for acute lymphoblastic leukemia, so the T cells may come from the graft donor. V gene TRBV15 combines with J gene TRBJ2-7; tentatively, D is TRBD1 (6 bases). The starting material was PBMCs, mostly from graft donor cells, obtained 360 days after TCRalphabeta/CD19-depleted stem cell transplant. The CDR3 here is CATSKQGSYEQYF. CDR3 bases: TGTGCCACCAGCAAACAGGGATCCTACGAGCAGTACTTC.